The rows below give T cell receptor beta chains drawn from one sample of a study of cytomegalovirus exposure and HLA in healthy donors. The repertoire was sequenced with immunoSEQ multiplex PCR; TCRdb's copy has only in-frame clones and lacks some. The sample yields 120,000 to 150,000 clones, about 86% seen once. The specimen sequenced was PBMCs. Receptor source: a woman aged 18-29 years in good health and CMV-seropositive. CDR3s include the opening cysteine and the closing phenylalanine or tryptophan. D genes are given only for firm matches. A row's size may be missing; if present it is once, few, many or a size class.

j_call clone_size d_call v_call cdr3_aa cdr3_nt
TRBJ2-7 NA NA TRBV7-9 CASSPKQAAPYEQYF TGTGCCAGCAGCCCCAAACAGGCAGCTCCCTACGAGCAGTACTTC
TRBJ2-7 NA TRBD1 TRBV7-9 CASSWRDRGLYEQYF TGTGCCAGCAGCTGGCGCGACAGGGGTCTCTACGAGCAGTACTTC
TRBJ2-2 NA NA TRBV11-3 CASSFGGLGTGELFF TGTGCCAGCAGCTTTGGGGGGTTAGGAACCGGGGAGCTGTTTTTT
TRBJ1-5 few NA TRBV6-1 CASSERGGGRNNQPQHF TGTGCCAGCAGTGAGCGGGGAGGCGGACGGAACAATCAGCCCCAGCATTTT
TRBJ2-3 NA NA TRBV5-6 CASSFSSTDTQYF TGTGCCAGCAGCTTTTCTAGCACAGATACGCAGTATTTT
TRBJ2-5 once TRBD1 TRBV19 CASSIGQGMETQYF TGTGCCAGTAGTATAGGACAGGGGATGGAGACCCAGTACTTC
TRBJ1-6 NA NA TRBV6-6 CASTPSSDRDNSPLHF TGTGCCAGCACCCCGAGCAGCGACAGAGACAATTCACCCCTCCACTTT
TRBJ1-1 NA NA TRBV28 CASSLSVNTEAFF TGTGCCAGCAGTTTATCAGTAAACACTGAAGCTTTCTTT
TRBJ2-7 NA NA TRBV9 CASSVGSAYEQYF TGTGCCAGCAGCGTAGGGTCAGCGTACGAGCAGTACTTC
TRBJ2-7 once TRBD1 TRBV5-1 CASSWGQGAEYEQYF TGCGCCAGCAGCTGGGGACAGGGTGCAGAGTACGAGCAGTACTTC
TRBJ1-2 NA NA TRBV5-1 CASSPGRDGYTF TGCGCCAGCAGCCCAGGGAGGGATGGCTACACCTTC
TRBJ2-7 NA NA TRBV5-1 CASRVTEYGEQYF TGCGCCAGCAGAGTCACGGAGTACGGCGAGCAGTACTTC
TRBJ2-7 NA TRBD1 TRBV4-1 CASSQSPGQGTSYEQYF TGCGCCAGCAGCCAGTCTCCGGGACAGGGAACCTCCTACGAGCAGTACTTC
TRBJ2-1 NA TRBD2 TRBV5-1 CASSLGGGSSYNEQFF TGCGCCAGCAGCTTAGGCGGCGGGAGCTCCTACAATGAGCAGTTCTTC
TRBJ1-2 NA NA TRBV29-1 CSYSEDYGYTF TGCAGCTACTCGGAGGACTATGGCTACACCTTC
TRBJ2-2 few NA TRBV7-3 CASSLNGGNTGELFF TGTGCCAGCAGCCTAAATGGCGGGAACACCGGGGAGCTGTTTTTT
TRBJ2-2 NA TRBD1 TRBV2 CASTKLQGGSGELFF TGTGCCAGCACCAAGCTACAGGGGGGATCCGGGGAGCTGTTTTTT
TRBJ2-7 NA TRBD2 TRBV27 CASRRDYLTYEQYF TGTGCCAGCAGACGGGACTATCTAACCTACGAGCAGTACTTC
TRBJ2-7 NA TRBD1 TRBV27 CASSPGDRVSEQYF TGTGCCAGCAGTCCAGGAGACAGGGTATCCGAGCAGTACTTC
TRBJ2-1 NA NA TRBV6-5 CASSYGDIEQFF TGTGCCAGCAGTTACGGAGATATAGAGCAGTTCTTC
TRBJ2-1 NA TRBD1 TRBV7-8 CASRRTGTGSYNEQFF TGTGCCAGCAGGAGAACCGGGACAGGCTCCTACAATGAGCAGTTCTTC
TRBJ1-6 NA TRBD1 TRBV19 CASSIRGHNSPLHF TGTGCCAGTAGTATAAGGGGGCATAATTCACCCCTCCACTTT
TRBJ1-1 few NA TRBV6-1 CASSESGGITEAFF TGTGCCAGCAGTGAATCTGGAGGGATTACTGAAGCTTTCTTT
TRBJ2-5 NA NA TRBV10-3 CATDTGRETQYF TGTGCCACCGACACAGGGCGGGAGACCCAGTACTTC
TRBJ2-7 NA TRBD1 TRBV25-1 CASSANQQGANEQYF TGTGCCAGCAGTGCTAACCAACAGGGGGCCAACGAGCAGTACTTC
TRBJ2-7 NA TRBD1 TRBV28 CASSFLGQSSYEQYF TGTGCCAGCAGTTTTTTGGGACAGAGCTCCTACGAGCAGTACTTC
TRBJ2-1 NA TRBD2 TRBV7-6 CASSLGTSGTNEQFF TGTGCCAGCAGCCTCGGGACTAGCGGGACCAATGAGCAGTTCTTC
TRBJ2-5 NA TRBD2 TRBV27 CASRDPQGGSETQYF TGTGCCAGCAGAGATCCCCAGGGAGGGAGTGAGACCCAGTACTTC
TRBJ1-5 NA NA TRBV28 CASRVQGRQPQHF TGTGCCAGCAGGGTACAGGGTAGGCAGCCCCAGCATTTT
TRBJ1-2 NA TRBD1 TRBV5-1 CASSHRDRHYGYTF TGCGCCAGCAGCCACCGGGACAGACACTATGGCTACACCTTC
TRBJ1-4 NA NA TRBV2 CASEGYWGGMKKLFF TGTGCCAGTGAGGGTTATTGGGGCGGGATGAAAAAACTGTTTTTT
TRBJ1-6 NA NA TRBV19 CASSRPGIENSPLHF TGTGCCAGTAGCCGCCCGGGGATCGAAAATTCACCCCTCCACTTT
TRBJ2-7 NA NA TRBV4-3 CASSQVAQVSRYEQYF TGCGCCAGCAGCCAAGTGGCACAGGTTAGCCGCTACGAGCAGTACTTC
TRBJ1-2 NA NA TRBV2 CASSEHGINYGYTF TGTGCCAGCAGTGAACATGGCATCAACTATGGCTACACCTTC
TRBJ1-2 NA NA TRBV30 CAWSRQTPSYGYTF TGTGCCTGGAGTCGACAAACCCCGTCCTATGGCTACACCTTC
TRBJ1-6 few TRBD1 TRBV2 CASSELGTDNSPLHF TGTGCCAGCAGTGAGTTGGGGACAGATAATTCACCCCTCCACTTT
TRBJ1-5 once NA TRBV6-5 CASIRAGNQPQHF TGTGCCAGCATACGAGCGGGCAATCAGCCCCAGCATTTT
TRBJ2-5 NA TRBD1 TRBV5-4 CASSELDRDETQYF TGTGCCAGCAGCGAGTTGGACAGGGATGAGACCCAGTACTTC
TRBJ2-1 NA TRBD1 TRBV7-2 CASSLTGPYNEQFF TGTGCCAGCAGCTTGACAGGGCCATACAATGAGCAGTTCTTC
TRBJ1-4 NA NA TRBV2 CASSEPPAPDRWNEKLFF TGTGCCAGCAGTGAGCCCCCCGCCCCGGACAGATGGAATGAAAAACTGTTTTTT
TRBJ1-2 NA NA TRBV7-2 CASSWGRTDYGYTF TGTGCCAGCAGCTGGGGCCGCACGGACTATGGCTACACCTTC
TRBJ1-1 NA NA TRBV4-1 CASSQDPMTGSNTEAFF TGCGCCAGCAGCCAAGATCCTATGACCGGGTCGAACACTGAAGCTTTCTTT
TRBJ2-5 NA TRBD1 TRBV5-1 CASSLGQGGRETQYF TGCGCCAGCAGCTTGGGACAGGGTGGGAGAGAGACCCAGTACTTC
TRBJ2-2 NA NA TRBV5-6 CASSPDTPGYGELFF TGTGCCAGCAGCCCTGACACGCCGGGATACGGGGAGCTGTTTTTT
TRBJ2-1 once TRBD1 TRBV11-2 CASSAPGTGGYNEQFF TGTGCCAGCAGCGCCCCCGGGACAGGGGGCTACAATGAGCAGTTCTTC
TRBJ1-1 once NA TRBV7-9 CASGSGGGPEAFF TGTGCCAGCGGCTCCGGTGGGGGCCCTGAAGCTTTCTTT
TRBJ2-7 NA NA TRBV11-1 CASSFQGYEQYF TGTGCCAGCAGTTTTCAGGGGTACGAGCAGTACTTC
TRBJ2-3 NA NA TRBV7-8 CASSLAERGTDTQYF TGTGCCAGCAGCTTAGCGGAGAGGGGCACAGATACGCAGTATTTT
TRBJ2-5 NA NA TRBV15 CATSRGGEETQYF TGTGCCACCAGCCGAGGGGGGGAAGAGACCCAGTACTTC
TRBJ2-3 NA TRBD2 TRBV19 CASSIDPRGTSGSWTDTQYF TGTGCCAGTAGTATAGATCCCCGCGGGACTAGCGGGAGTTGGACAGATACGCAGTATTTT
TRBJ2-7 NA TRBD2 TRBV13 CASSKGLAGSEQYF TGTGCCAGCAGCAAGGGACTAGCGGGAAGCGAGCAGTACTTC
TRBJ1-4 NA NA TRBV7-8 CASSLSFNEKLFF TGTGCCAGCAGCTTATCGTTCAATGAAAAACTGTTTTTT
TRBJ2-1 NA NA TRBV18 CASSPRTSSYNEQFF TGTGCCAGCTCACCACGTACGAGCTCCTACAATGAGCAGTTCTTC
TRBJ2-2 NA TRBD1 TRBV28 CASSFLIGGQGFGELFF TGTGCCAGCAGTTTCTTAATAGGAGGACAGGGGTTCGGGGAGCTGTTTTTT
TRBJ1-1 NA NA TRBV6-5 CASSYSEGNTEAFF TGTGCCAGCAGTTACTCGGAGGGGAATACTGAAGCTTTCTTT